The present T cell receptor (beta chain) was sequenced within a study of circulating and synovial CD4+ cells in juvenile arthritis. Notes on the study in general: Shared-clonotype fractions with synovium likely underestimate full repertoire overlap. Traditional Vbeta family usage analysis missed the pathogenic-like versus bulk difference.

Sequenced samples came from active juvenile idiopathic arthritis patients. Turning to this clone: What it recognizes is unknown.

Assay: immunoSEQ multiplex PCR; the TCRdb copy retains only in-frame clones and omits some. The data contain around 35,000 clones, less than 97% of them singletons. Germline CDR1 and CDR2: LNHDA and SQIVND (reference sequence). The CDR3 totals 15 residues. Trimming at V came to 3 bases and at J to 6 bases, leaving 7 bases not matched to a gene. This receptor was identified in a human donor with juvenile idiopathic arthritis. The chain recombines TRBV19 with TRBJ1-4, with TRBD1 matching over 7 bases. Sequencing used CD4+ T cells from blood. The CDR3 sequence: CASSMTGTLDEKLFF. The CDR3 DNA reads TGTGCCAGTAGTATGACAGGGACATTGGATGAAAAACTGTTTTTT.